Presented here are 29 T cell receptor beta chains from one specimen sequenced in a study of cytomegalovirus exposure and HLA in healthy donors. The PCR employed 60 Vbeta primers together with 13 Jbeta primers. Method: immunoSEQ multiplex PCR; TCRdb's copy keeps in-frame clones and lacks some. The repertoire has under 200,000 clones, roughly 79% of them found once; the top ten carry approximately 2.2%. The sequenced material came from PBMCs. All receptors come from a woman aged 25-40 years in good health and CMV-seropositive.

The chain couples TRBV5-1 to TRBJ2-7, with TRBD1 matching 9 bases. CDR1 is SGHRS, CDR2 YFSETQ, per germline. The CDR3 totals 15 residues. V lost 3 bases, J lost 1 base, and 5 bases stayed unmatched. The CDR3 nucleotides are TGCGCCAGCAGCTGGAAGACAGGGGGATCCTACGAGCAGTACTTC. Its protein product is CASSWKTGGSYEQYF.

V and J are TRBV11-2 and TRBJ2-7; D is ambiguous. This CDR3 region has 12 residues. Per germline, CDR1 SGHAT and CDR2 FQNNGV. With 1 base removed from V and 3 bases from J, the gap between germline ends came to 4 bases. The CDR3 loop is CASSLGSYEQYF. CDR3 nucleotide sequence: TGTGCCAGCAGCTTAGGCAGCTACGAGCAGTACTTC.

V usage is TRBV10-3 and J usage is TRBJ2-5, with D tentatively TRBD2 (6 bases). CDR1 and CDR2 from the germline V gene are ENHRY and SYGVKD. Trimming cost V 2 bases and J 4 bases, with 11 bases left between them. The CDR3 loop spans 14 amino acids. The CDR3: CAISEQWDSETQYF. CDR3 DNA sequence: TGTGCCATCAGTGAGCAATGGGACTCAGAGACCCAGTACTTC.

The chain recombines TRBV10-3 with TRBJ1-1; 8 bases agree with TRBD1. Trimming removed 10 bases from V and 4 bases from J; junction bases left unmatched: 5. The CDR3 consists of 12 residues. Germline V gene data show CDR1 as ENHRY and CDR2 as SYGVKD. CDR3 loop: CATRGPLTEAFF. Written as DNA, the CDR3 is TGTGCCACCAGGGGGCCTCTCACTGAAGCTTTCTTT.

The V and J genes are TRBV5-1 and TRBJ1-1; 11 bases are a match to TRBD1. J gave up 6 bases and V 2 bases, and 6 bases lay outside the gene matches. The germline V gene encodes CDR1 SGHRS and CDR2 YFSETQ. The CDR3 spans 15 residues. The DNA for the CDR3 is TGCGCCAGCAGCTTCAACGGACAGGGGGCATCTGAAGCTTTCTTT. This encodes CASSFNGQGASEAFF.

As to this clone: Compared with germline, one end of the junction differs, possibly owing to a read error. The chain is built from TRBV15 and TRBJ2-3, with TRBD2 identical over 7 bases. This CDR3 comprises 14 residues. Looked up from germline, CDR1 is LNHNV and CDR2 is YYDKDF (reference sequence). The CDR3 DNA reads TGTGCCACCAGTAGAGCGGGGAGCACAGATACGCAGTATTTT. It specifies CATSRAGSTDTQYF.

This sequence joins TRBV19 and TRBJ1-2; D gene unclear. From germline, CDR1 is LNHDA and CDR2 SQIVND (reference sequence). The CDR3 has 14 residues. V was cut by 2 bases and J by 4 bases, with 11 bases left in between. CDR3 residues: CASSILQVTYGYTF. The CDR3 DNA sequence: TGTGCCAGTAGTATACTTCAGGTGACCTATGGCTACACCTTC.

The V call is TRBV7-2, the J call TRBJ2-7; 8 positions agree with TRBD2. CDR1 SGHTA and CDR2 FQGNSA come from the germline V gene. CDR3 size: 14 residues. The V segment lost 5 bases and the J segment 7 bases; nucleotides outside the gene matches: 10. The CDR3 DNA sequence: TGTGCCAGCAGCCTCGGGGGGGACCTGGTAGAGCAGTACTTC. This sequence encodes CASSLGGDLVEQYF.

In its sample, this clone was seen once. The chain employs TRBV25-1 and TRBJ1-5, with 7 bases matching TRBD1. The V gene end was trimmed by 5 bases and the J gene end by 2 bases; junction bases not matched to a gene: 3. The V gene's germline CDR1 is MGHDK and CDR2 SYGVNS. The CDR3 sequence is 14 residues long. This CDR3 reads CASSRTGGNQPQHF. Here the CDR3 DNA reads TGTGCCAGCAGTAGGACAGGCGGCAATCAGCCCCAGCATTTT.

The chain couples TRBV15 to TRBJ2-7; 8 bases agree with TRBD2. In germline, CDR1 is LNHNV, CDR2 YYDKDF (reference sequence). There are 16 residues in the CDR3. The ends lost 1 base at V and 4 bases at J; junction bases unmatched: 9. The CDR3 nucleotides are TGTGCCACCAGCAGAGGCCCGAGCGGGAGTGCTTACGAGCAGTACTTC. Translation gives CATSRGPSGSAYEQYF. The full variable domain, rest sourced from reference TRBV15 and TRBJ2-7, is DAMVIQNPRYQVTQFGKPVTLSCSQTLNHNVMYWYQQKSSQAPKLLFHYYDKDFNNEADTPDNFQSRRPNTSFCFLDIRSPGLGDTAMYLCATSRGPSGSAYEQYFGPGTRLTVT.

The chain carries TRBV5-6 and TRBJ1-1, with D possibly matching TRBD1 (6 bases). Germline CDR1 reads SGHDT; CDR2 reads YYEEEE. Trimming stripped 0 bases from V and 5 bases from J, with 17 bases between. This CDR3 has 16 amino acids. CDR3 nucleotides: TGTGCCAGCAGCTTGGCAAAAACAGGGCCGCTGACTGAAGCTTTCTTT. This encodes CASSLAKTGPLTEAFF.

The chain links TRBV7-9 to TRBJ1-5; the D gene is possibly TRBD1 (5 bases). V was cut by 1 base and J by 2 bases, with 18 bases left in between. CDR1 and CDR2 (germline): SEHNR, FQNEAQ (reference sequence). The CDR3 has 18 residues. CDR3 in DNA: TGTGCCAGCAGCTTAGGCCCCCGGCAGGGTGGGGGCAATCAGCCCCAGCATTTT. Residues: CASSLGPRQGGGNQPQHF.

This chain links TRBV28 with TRBJ1-2; D may be TRBD1 (6 bases). V was pared by 7 bases and J by 4 bases, with 22 bases between. CDR1 is MDHEN, CDR2 SYDVKM, per germline. The length of the CDR3 is 16 residues. The CDR3 coding sequence is TGTGCCAGCACCGACGGGGGGAAACAGGGAGGCTATGGCTACACCTTC. Its translation: CASTDGGKQGGYGYTF.

In its sample, this clone was seen many times. The chain joins TRBV6-1 to TRBJ2-7; D might be TRBD2 (5 bases). This CDR3 region has 15 residues. Germline V CDR1 and CDR2: MNHNS, SASEGT. V lost 8 bases and J lost 2, with 19 bases in between. CDR3 sequence (DNA): TGTGCCAGCCGGTCAGCCTCTAGCACACCCTACGAGCAGTACTTC. It is translated as CASRSASSTPYEQYF.

Only one count was recorded for this clone. The rearrangement joins TRBV20-1 to TRBJ2-7; no reliable D call. CDR3 length: 11 residues. CDR1 is DFQATT, CDR2 SNEGSKA, per germline (reference sequence). Trimming stripped 6 bases from V and 2 bases from J, with 8 bases between. CDR3 bases: TGCAGTGCCTCAAGCACCTACGAGCAGTACTTC. Protein: CSASSTYEQYF.

The chain couples TRBV7-2 to TRBJ2-5, with TRBD1 as a possible D gene (5 bases). CDR1 is SGHTA and CDR2 is FQGNSA in the germline V gene. The CDR3 is 13 residues long. With 3 bases removed from V and 5 bases from J, the gap between germline ends came to 10 bases. Here the CDR3 DNA reads TGTGCCAGCAGCTTGAACAGGCGGGAGACCCAGTACTTC. Translating gives CASSLNRRETQYF.

The rearrangement links TRBV7-2 to TRBJ2-7; TRBD1 might be the D (6 bases). The CDR3 totals 14 residues. Germline CDR1 is SGHTA and CDR2 is FQGNSA. Trimming cost V 4 bases and J 0 bases, with 10 bases left between them. CDR3 coding DNA: TGTGCCAGCAGCTCACAGACAGGCTCCTACGAGCAGTACTTC. Translating it yields CASSSQTGSYEQYF. Together with reference TRBV7-2 and TRBJ2-7, the CDR3 gives the full variable domain: GAGVSQSPSNKVTEKGKDVELRCDPISGHTALYWYRQSLGQGLEFLIYFQGNSAPDKSGLPSDRFSAERTGGSVSTLTIQRTQQEDSAVYLCASSSQTGSYEQYFGPGTRLTVT.

This clone was observed a few times. The rearrangement joins TRBV7-9 to TRBJ2-3, with 9 bases lining up with TRBD2. Germline V gene data show CDR1 as SEHNR and CDR2 as FQNEAQ (reference sequence). Trimming at V came to 4 bases and at J to 0 bases, leaving 8 bases not matched to a gene. This CDR3 comprises 17 residues. The CDR3 region has the DNA TGTGCCAGCAGCTCCCAGCGGACTAGCGAGAGCACAGATACGCAGTATTTT. Residues: CASSSQRTSESTDTQYF.

The rearrangement links TRBV30 to TRBJ2-4; TRBD1 matches at 9 bases. CDR1 and CDR2 (germline): GTSNPN, SVGIG (reference sequence). CDR3 size: 15 residues. The V and J ends lost 1 base and 1 base, in that order; junction bases with no gene match: 2. The CDR3 is CAWSGDRGAKNIQYF. The CDR3 DNA is TGTGCCTGGAGTGGAGACAGGGGGGCCAAAAACATTCAGTACTTC.

The genes are TRBV7-2 and TRBJ2-1, with TRBD2 matching 8 bases. With 5 bases clipped from V and 6 bases from J, the junction kept 3 bases outside the gene matches. The CDR3 is 13 amino acids. Germline CDR1 SGHTA, CDR2 FQGNSA. This chain's CDR3 is CASSPTSGNEQFF. The DNA of the CDR3 is TGTGCCAGCAGCCCAACTAGCGGCAATGAGCAGTTCTTC.

CDR3: CASSQERVGSGGFF. The CDR3 DNA follows: TGCGCCAGCAGCCAAGAGAGAGTCGGCAGCGGGGGGTTTTTT. V usage is TRBV4-3 and J usage is TRBJ1-4; a weak D match, TRBD1 (5 bases). The CDR3 has 14 amino acids. Trimming took off 0 bases at V and 16 bases at J, with 18 bases between the two ends. Germline V gives CDR1 LGHNA, CDR2 YSLEER.

CDR3 in amino acids: CASSPGLAGGETQYF. CDR3 coding DNA: TGCGCCAGCAGCCCCGGACTAGCGGGGGGAGAGACCCAGTACTTC. This chain links TRBV5-1 with TRBJ2-5; 14 positions agree with TRBD2. Looked up from germline, CDR1 is SGHRS and CDR2 is YFSETQ. Unmatched junction bases numbered 3, after V lost 4 bases and J lost 4 bases. The CDR3 length is 15 residues.

The chain links TRBV20-1 to TRBJ2-3; D not resolved. Trimming shortened V by 4 bases and J by 4 bases, and 6 bases separated the two germline ends. Germline CDR1 reads DFQATT; CDR2 reads SNEGSKA (reference sequence). The CDR3 loop spans 11 amino acids. CDR3 nucleotide sequence: TGCAGTGCTACCAGCGCAGATACGCAGTATTTT. It specifies CSATSADTQYF.

V is TRBV30 and J is TRBJ2-7; weak D call: TRBD1 (6 bases). CDR3 length: 12 amino acids. Trimming removed 1 base from V and 7 bases from J, with 11 bases in between. The germline V gene has CDR1 GTSNPN and CDR2 SVGIG (reference sequence). CDR3 in amino acids: CAWSDRVGEQYF. The CDR3 DNA reads as TGTGCCTGGAGTGACAGGGTGGGAGAGCAGTACTTC.

The rearrangement joins TRBV2 to TRBJ1-3; D is possibly TRBD1 (6 bases). CDR3 length: 15 amino acids. Germline V lookup: CDR1 SNHLY, CDR2 FYNNEI. Trimming took 0 bases from V and 1 from J, leaving 7 bases between them. The CDR3 region has the DNA TGTGCCAGCAGTGAAGCGAGGGGGTCTGGAAACACCATATATTTT. Protein: CASSEARGSGNTIYF.

The chain couples TRBV5-6 to TRBJ2-1; D is possibly TRBD1 (6 bases). The CDR3 extends over 12 amino acids. V shed 4 bases and J shed 16 bases, with 18 bases lying between them. Looked up from germline, CDR1 is SGHDT and CDR2 is YYEEEE. CDR3 loop: CASSRLDSVGFF. The CDR3 DNA reads TGTGCCAGCAGCCGCTTGGACAGTGTCGGATTCTTC. The variable domain in full, completed from reference TRBV5-6 and TRBJ2-1, reads DAGVTQSPTHLIKTRGQQVTLRCSPKSGHDTVSWYQQALGQGPQFIFQYYEEEERQRGNFPDRFSGHQFPNYSSELNVNALLLGDSALYLCASSRLDSVGFFGPGTRLTVL.

The chain uses TRBV7-2 and TRBJ2-1, with 9 bases matching TRBD1. Germline trimming cut 6 bases from V and 10 bases from J; bases unmatched to any gene: 7. Germline V lookup: CDR1 SGHTA, CDR2 FQGNSA. This CDR3 spans 13 amino acids. The CDR3 nucleotides are TGTGCCAGCAGGTTACAGGGGGCTGGAGAGCAGTTCTTC. Amino acid sequence: CASRLQGAGEQFF.

The V and J genes are TRBV7-2 and TRBJ2-3; a weak D match, TRBD2 (7 bases). Trimming removed 1 base from V and 2 bases from J, with 13 bases in between. This CDR3 comprises 16 residues. CDR1 is SGHTA and CDR2 is FQGNSA in the germline V gene. The CDR3 loop is CASSLGRGPITDTQYF. In nucleotides, the CDR3 is TGTGCCAGCAGCTTAGGGCGGGGGCCGATCACAGATACGCAGTATTTT.

This CDR3 reads CASSPTGPPLHF. CDR3 in DNA: TGTGCCAGCAGCCCCACAGGCCCGCCCCTCCACTTT. This chain links TRBV11-2 with TRBJ1-6; possible D gene TRBD1, 5 bases. The CDR3 runs 12 residues. The V and J ends lost 5 bases and 13 bases respectively, with 12 bases between them. Germline V gene data show CDR1 as SGHAT and CDR2 as FQNNGV.